The 13 T cell receptor beta chains presented below share a single source sample, sequenced in a study of CD8 T cells in ankylosing spondylitis. Study-wide points: Ankylosing spondylitis blood seemed to carry a telltale TCR beta motif made of roughly eight highly homologous variants.

MiXCR, applied by TCRdb to the 5' RACE reads, yields one record per CDR3 protein. The sample yields about 330,000 distinct CDR3 sequences, 6.5% to 10% seen once. For these receptors, no antigen is known. Sequencing was performed on blood, either unsorted or a sorted T cell fraction (not recorded which). These receptors were taken from a male donor with ankylosing spondylitis.

This chain joins TRBV5-5 and TRBJ2-1, with D possibly matching TRBD1 (6 bases). CDR3 length equals 15 residues. The germline V and J ends were trimmed by 2 bases and 8 bases, with 17 bases remaining between them. Germline-derived CDR1 and CDR2 are SGHKS and YYEKEE (reference sequence). CDR3: CASSLPNGPGDEQFF. The CDR3 DNA reads as TGTGCCAGCAGCTTACCTAACGGGCCAGGGGATGAGCAGTTCTTC.

V gene TRBV6-1 combines with J gene TRBJ2-1; D is unclear. CDR1 and CDR2 from the germline V gene are MNHNS and SASEGT. The CDR3 is made up of 15 amino acids. V was shortened by 6 bases and J by 2 bases, with 14 bases between the two germline ends. CDR3 nucleotide sequence: TGTGCCAGCAGGGGCCAGTCAGGCCCCTACAATGAGCAGTTCTTC. Its protein product is CASRGQSGPYNEQFF.

This clonotype has just a few counts. The chain employs TRBV6-5 and TRBJ2-7; TRBD2 matches 7 bases. The CDR3 is made up of 14 amino acids. V lost 4 bases to trimming and J lost 7 bases; unmatched junction nucleotides: 10. Germline values: CDR1 MNHEY, CDR2 SVGAGI. The CDR3 protein is CASSSRTSVGEQYF. In nucleotides, the CDR3 is TGTGCCAGCAGTTCCAGGACTAGTGTGGGGGAGCAGTACTTC.

In its sample, this clonotype was seen a few times. The genes are TRBV6-5 and TRBJ2-1; D may be TRBD2 (6 bases). Trimming took 4 bases from V and 6 from J, leaving 22 bases between them. CDR1 is MNHEY and CDR2 is SVGAGI in the germline V gene. CDR3 size: 17 residues. CDR3 loop: CASSSPRTGGGRNEQFF. In nucleotides, the CDR3 is TGTGCCAGCAGTTCACCTCGGACTGGGGGAGGACGCAATGAGCAGTTCTTC.

This clonotype was observed a handful of times. V usage is TRBV7-9 and J usage is TRBJ2-7, with no clear D. The V end lost 2 bases, the J end lost 0 bases, and 8 bases lay between the germline ends. In germline, CDR1 is SEHNR, CDR2 FQNEAQ (reference sequence). This CDR3 is built from 14 residues. CDR3 DNA sequence: TGTGCCAGCAGCTTACAGGCAAGCTCCTACGAGCAGTACTTC. Its protein product is CASSLQASSYEQYF.

This clonotype was counted only a few times. This chain connects TRBV6-1 to TRBJ1-1, with 7 bases that match TRBD1. The V segment lost 6 bases and the J segment 4 bases; nucleotides outside the gene matches: 5. The CDR3 totals 13 residues. Looked up from germline, CDR1 is MNHNS and CDR2 is SASEGT. The DNA of the CDR3 is TGTGCCAGCAGGGAACAGGGGTTCACTGAAGCTTTCTTT. Encoded protein: CASREQGFTEAFF.

This clonotype has a single count. V usage is TRBV27 and J usage is TRBJ2-7, with unresolved D. Germline CDR1 reads MNHEY; CDR2 reads SMNVEV (reference sequence). This CDR3 spans 13 amino acids. V shed 3 bases and J shed 6 bases, with 12 bases lying between them. The CDR3 is CASSLSFSSEQYF. CDR3 DNA sequence: TGTGCCAGCAGTTTGTCTTTCTCCAGCGAGCAGTACTTC.

In its sample, this clonotype was seen many times. CDR3 region: CASSLAGTANIQYF. DNA of the CDR3: TGTGCCAGCAGCTTGGCCGGGACTGCAAACATTCAGTACTTC. V is TRBV5-6 and J is TRBJ2-4; tentatively, D is TRBD2 (6 bases). CDR1 and CDR2 from the germline V gene are SGHDT and YYEEEE. The CDR3 consists of 14 residues. V was clipped by 0 bases and J by 6 bases, with 10 bases between them.

There are many counts of this clonotype. The chain has TRBV28 and TRBJ2-3; maybe TRBD2 (6 bases). This CDR3 comprises 14 residues. CDR1 MDHEN and CDR2 SYDVKM come from the germline V gene. Trimming took off 5 bases at V and 7 bases at J, with 16 bases between the two ends. The CDR3 here is CASSPRPGRNTQYF. DNA of the CDR3: TGTGCCAGCAGTCCCCGACCGGGGAGGAATACGCAGTATTTT.

This clonotype was recorded many times. This rearrangement joins TRBV6-1 to TRBJ1-5; D uncertain. Germline V lookup: CDR1 MNHNS, CDR2 SASEGT. The CDR3 is 15 residues long. Between the trimmed V and J ends, which lost 6 bases and 1 base, there was a span of 13 bases. This CDR3 is CASSLSGLSNQPQHF. The CDR3 nucleotides are TGTGCCAGCAGCCTCAGCGGCTTGAGCAATCAGCCCCAGCATTTT.

The genes are TRBV29-1 and TRBJ2-3; the D is unclear. The CDR3 has 12 amino acids. Germline-derived CDR1 and CDR2 are SQVTM and ANQGSEA. Trimming cost V 7 bases and J 2 bases, with 10 bases left between them. The CDR3 sequence: CSAATSTDTQYF. CDR3 nucleotides: TGCAGCGCGGCGACTTCCACAGATACGCAGTATTTT.

This clonotype was counted between two and nine times. The chain has TRBV2 and TRBJ2-3; D gene uncertain. The germline gives CDR1 SNHLY, CDR2 FYNNEI. The CDR3 spans 13 residues. V lost 9 bases and J lost 6, with 16 bases in between. CDR3 sequence (DNA): TGTGCCAGTTGGCCCCTGGGAAGGGATACGCAGTATTTT. Amino acid sequence: CASWPLGRDTQYF.

This clonotype has at least ten counts. The chain couples TRBV6-5 to TRBJ1-4, with TRBD1 identical over 7 bases. Per germline, CDR1 MNHEY and CDR2 SVGAGI. J gave up 1 base and V 2 bases, and 1 base lay outside the gene matches. This CDR3 has 15 residues. In DNA, the CDR3 is TGTGCCAGCAGTTACGGGGACAGAACTAATGAAAAACTGTTTTTT. Protein sequence: CASSYGDRTNEKLFF.